Below, 17 T cell receptor beta chains from the same sample are listed, as sequenced in a study of PD-L1 blockade in urothelial cancer. The assay was immunoSEQ multiplex PCR, and TCRdb's table has in-frame clones only and misses some. The table lists about 130,000 clones, more than 75% of them singletons. Indicated time point: peripheral blood 6 weeks after treatment start. The input for sequencing was PBMCs, taken around atezolizumab (anti-PD-L1) treatment. The receptors here all came from a man aged 50 to 60 with urothelial cancer.

This clone was seen only once. V gene TRBV11-1 combines with J gene TRBJ2-2; TRBD2 matches at 7 bases. The CDR3 sequence is 15 residues long. The germline CDR1 and CDR2 sequences are SGHAT and FQDESV (reference sequence). V gave up 1 base and J gave up 5 bases; unmatched junction bases: 4. CDR3 loop: CASSLGGGRTGELFF. The CDR3 DNA follows: TGTGCCAGCAGCTTAGGGGGAGGGAGGACCGGGGAGCTGTTTTTT.

J is TRBJ2-7 and V is TRBV28; 12 nucleotides match TRBD2. The CDR3 sequence is 15 residues long. CDR1 MDHEN and CDR2 SYDVKM come from the germline V gene. V was clipped by 5 bases and J by 6 bases; unmatched bases: 8. CDR3: CASSESLLAGGEQYF. CDR3 bases: TGTGCCAGCAGTGAATCACTACTAGCGGGAGGCGAGCAGTACTTC.

The J gene is TRBJ1-5, the V gene TRBV28; 7 positions agree with TRBD1. Per the germline V gene, CDR1 is MDHEN and CDR2 is SYDVKM. Trimming at V came to 6 bases and at J to 4 bases, leaving 6 bases not matched to a gene. The CDR3 sequence is 14 residues long. The CDR3 DNA sequence: TGTGCCAGCAGCCTGACAGGGATGAATCAGCCCCAGCATTTT. Translation gives CASSLTGMNQPQHF.

This clone was seen once. The rearrangement uses TRBV5-1 and TRBJ1-1; 8 bases match TRBD1. Germline-derived CDR1 and CDR2 are SGHRS and YFSETQ. V shed 2 bases and J 6 bases; nucleotides not matched to a gene: 9. The CDR3 runs 15 residues. The CDR3 sequence: CASSLDRGRAAEAFF. The CDR3 DNA sequence: TGCGCCAGCAGCTTAGACAGGGGTCGAGCCGCTGAAGCTTTCTTT.

The chain employs TRBV5-1 and TRBJ2-7, with 9 bases that match TRBD1. Looked up from germline, CDR1 is SGHRS and CDR2 is YFSETQ. The CDR3 contains 15 residues. J lost 7 bases, V lost 0 bases, and 8 bases had no gene match. This chain's CDR3 is CASSLAGQGEGEQYF. For the CDR3, the DNA is TGCGCCAGCAGCTTGGCGGGACAGGGAGAGGGGGAGCAGTACTTC.

A few counts support this clone. The rearrangement joins TRBV19 to TRBJ1-2; D unclear. This CDR3 spans 15 amino acids. Germline CDR1 LNHDA, CDR2 SQIVND (reference sequence). V was cut by 6 bases and J by 2 bases, with 16 bases left in between. The CDR3 here is CASRGVREHNYGYTF. CDR3 DNA: TGTGCCAGTAGGGGCGTGAGGGAGCACAACTATGGCTACACCTTC.

This sequence joins TRBV6-1 and TRBJ1-1; D gene uncertain. V gave up 1 base and J gave up 11 bases, with 26 bases separating them. CDR3 size: 17 residues. CDR1 and CDR2 from the germline V gene are MNHNS and SASEGT. The CDR3 coding sequence is TGTGCCAGCAGTGAAGGAGGACTTGGCGGAGGGCGCCAGAGGGCTTTCTTT. It codes for CASSEGGLGGGRQRAFF.

This clone has a single count. V is TRBV9 and J is TRBJ2-7; 7 positions agree with TRBD1. Per the germline V gene, CDR1 is SGDLS and CDR2 is YYNGEE. The trim removed 7 bases at V and 1 base at J, leaving 5 bases unmatched. The length of the CDR3 is 13 residues. CDR3 DNA sequence: TGTGCCAGCGGGGGACAGAATTCCTACGAGCAGTACTTC. Its translation: CASGGQNSYEQYF.

This clone was counted a single time. The chain combines TRBV11-3 with TRBJ2-7; D is perhaps TRBD2 (5 bases). The CDR3 is 13 amino acids. Trimming pared 5 bases from V and 2 bases from J, leaving 10 bases between. Germline lookup yields CDR1 SGHNT and CDR2 YENEEA. CDR3 residues: CASSGTGTYEQYF. The CDR3 DNA reads TGTGCCAGCAGCGGTACCGGGACCTACGAGCAGTACTTC.

The chain couples TRBV10-2 to TRBJ2-5; 8 bases line up with TRBD1. With 4 bases clipped from V and 4 bases from J, the junction kept 2 bases outside the gene matches. Germline loops: CDR1 WSHSY, CDR2 SAAADI. This CDR3 is built from 13 residues. The CDR3 loop is CASSGTGLETQYF. DNA of the CDR3: TGCGCCAGCAGTGGGACAGGGTTAGAGACCCAGTACTTC.

V usage is TRBV5-1 and J usage is TRBJ2-4; D possibly corresponds to TRBD2 (6 bases). Trimming removed 4 bases from V and 0 bases from J, with 17 bases in between. From germline, CDR1 is SGHRS and CDR2 YFSETQ. The CDR3 is 17 amino acids. The CDR3 nucleotides are TGCGCCAGCAGCCCCCATAGCGGTTACTTAGCCAAAAACATTCAGTACTTC. Translation: CASSPHSGYLAKNIQYF.

This rearrangement joins TRBV4-1 to TRBJ2-7; tentatively, D is TRBD1 (5 bases). Germline values: CDR1 MGHRA, CDR2 YSYEKL. V was clipped by 0 bases and J by 3 bases, with 9 bases between them. The CDR3 loop spans 14 amino acids. CDR3 bases: TGCGCCAGCAGCCAAGAGACAGAAAACTACGAGCAGTACTTC. It specifies CASSQETENYEQYF.

V usage is TRBV9 and J usage is TRBJ2-1, with D perhaps matching TRBD2 (5 bases). The CDR3 is 19 amino acids. Trimming took 0 bases from V and 2 from J, leaving 21 bases between them. Germline V gives CDR1 SGDLS, CDR2 YYNGEE. CDR3: CASSVVRVSVRGPYNEQFF. The CDR3 DNA reads TGTGCCAGCAGCGTAGTGCGGGTTTCTGTGCGCGGACCCTACAATGAGCAGTTCTTC.

This chain connects TRBV6-1 to TRBJ2-1, with D perhaps matching TRBD2 (5 bases). Germline V lookup: CDR1 MNHNS, CDR2 SASEGT. Trimming took 6 bases from V and 5 from J, leaving 11 bases between them. The CDR3 length is 13 residues. The CDR3 is CASRSGDHNEQFF. The CDR3 coding sequence is TGTGCCAGCAGAAGCGGAGACCACAATGAGCAGTTCTTC.

This clone was recorded once. The CDR3, as DNA: TGTGCCAGCAGCTTAGAGGGGTGGCAGGGGTACAATGAGCAGTTCTTC. Protein: CASSLEGWQGYNEQFF. The chain joins TRBV7-2 to TRBJ2-1; tentative D call: TRBD1 (6 bases). The CDR3 is made up of 16 amino acids. Germline V gene data show CDR1 as SGHTA and CDR2 as FQGNSA. V was pared by 1 base and J by 4 bases, with 14 bases between.

The J gene is TRBJ2-7, the V gene TRBV6-5, with a weak D call TRBD2 (6 bases). This CDR3 is 13 amino acids long. Germline CDR1 MNHEY, CDR2 SVGAGI. V was clipped by 7 bases and J by 2 bases, with 12 bases between them. The CDR3 nucleotides are TGTGCCAGCAAGTCCGGGAGAGCCTACGAGCAGTACTTC. This encodes CASKSGRAYEQYF.

This chain uses TRBV9 with TRBJ2-2; D is perhaps TRBD2 (5 bases). Trimming cost V 3 bases and J 8 bases, with 17 bases left between them. CDR3 length: 15 amino acids. Germline assignment: CDR1 SGDLS and CDR2 YYNGEE. The CDR3 is CASSAGYFVGGELFF. DNA of the CDR3: TGTGCCAGCAGCGCGGGATATTTTGTGGGTGGGGAGCTGTTTTTT.